One and the same sample provided the 31 T cell receptor beta chains below, sequenced in a study of cytomegalovirus exposure and HLA in healthy donors. Only in-frame clones appear in the TCRdb table, and some are missing; sequencing was by immunoSEQ multiplex PCR. This sample has 65,000 to 75,000 clones, with 94% found just once. Input material: PBMCs. All receptors derive from a man aged 18 to 35 in good health and CMV-seropositive.

The V call is TRBV27, the J call TRBJ2-1; D is undetermined. V gave up 1 base and J gave up 0 bases, with 10 bases separating them. The V gene's germline CDR1 is MNHEY and CDR2 SMNVEV (reference sequence). CDR3 length: 16 residues. The CDR3 nucleotides read TGTGCCAGCAGTTTATTCTACCGGAGCTCCTACAATGAGCAGTTCTTC. It encodes CASSLFYRSSYNEQFF.

J is TRBJ2-1 and V is TRBV13; perhaps TRBD2 as D (5 bases). Germline loops: CDR1 PRHDT, CDR2 FYEKMQ (reference sequence). Trimming removed 4 bases at V and 8 bases at J, with 9 bases between. The CDR3 extends over 12 amino acids. CDR3 coding DNA: TGTGCCAGCAGCTCCCAGAGGGATGAGCAGTTCTTC. Its protein is CASSSQRDEQFF.

The chain recombines TRBV6-5 with TRBJ1-2, with a possible D match to TRBD1 (6 bases). The CDR3 has 13 amino acids. From germline, CDR1 is MNHEY and CDR2 SVGAGI. V lost 5 bases and J 8 bases, leaving 15 bases between the germline ends. CDR3 sequence: CASSTRTAAGYTF. For the CDR3, the DNA is TGTGCCAGCAGTACCCGGACAGCCGCGGGCTACACCTTC.

The chain recombines TRBV4-1 with TRBJ2-1; 8 nucleotides match TRBD2. Trimming at V came to 5 bases and at J to 12 bases, leaving 3 bases not matched to a gene. The CDR3 totals 11 residues. Germline CDR1 MGHRA, CDR2 YSYEKL. CDR3 in amino acids: CASSTSGGQFF. CDR3 sequence (DNA): TGCGCCAGCAGCACCAGCGGGGGGCAGTTCTTC.

The chain couples TRBV11-2 to TRBJ1-2; D perhaps matches TRBD1 (6 bases). CDR3 length: 14 amino acids. Germline CDR1 reads SGHAT; CDR2 reads FQNNGV. Trimming removed 6 bases from V and 4 bases from J, with 15 bases in between. This CDR3 reads CASSEAGEGYGYTF. CDR3 DNA sequence: TGTGCCAGCAGTGAGGCAGGGGAGGGCTATGGCTACACCTTC.

This clone was found a few times. The CDR3 loop is CASSEADSSYEQYF. As DNA, the CDR3 is TGTGCCAGCAGTGAAGCGGACAGCTCCTACGAGCAGTACTTC. V usage is TRBV6-1 and J usage is TRBJ2-7; tentative D call: TRBD1 (6 bases). The CDR3 runs to 14 residues. V lost 0 bases and J 0 bases, leaving 6 bases between the germline ends. The germline CDR1 and CDR2 sequences are MNHNS and SASEGT.

On this clone: At one of its ends the junction is not consistent with the germline gene, which may arise from a read error. V is TRBV5-1 and J is TRBJ2-7; 15 nucleotides align to TRBD2. The germline V gene has CDR1 SGHRS and CDR2 YFSETQ. CDR3 length: 16 residues. This CDR3 reads CASSLGLAGGSYEQYF. The DNA of the CDR3 is TGCGCCAGCAGTTTGGGACTAGCGGGAGGTTCCTACGAGCAGTACTTC.

This chain connects TRBV19 to TRBJ1-5, with D maybe TRBD1 (5 bases). Germline-derived CDR1 and CDR2 are LNHDA and SQIVND (reference sequence). CDR3 length: 14 amino acids. V was cut by 4 bases and J by 0 bases, with 7 bases left in between. The DNA for the CDR3 is TGTGCCAGTAGTAAGGACATTAGCAATCAGCCCCAGCATTTT. This sequence encodes CASSKDISNQPQHF.

The gene calls are TRBV5-1 and TRBJ1-1, with TRBD1 matching over 7 bases. This CDR3 comprises 14 residues. Trimming at V came to 5 bases and at J to 2 bases, leaving 6 bases not matched to a gene. CDR1 and CDR2 from the germline V gene are SGHRS and YFSETQ. The CDR3 sequence: CASRAGTDNTEAFF. As DNA, the CDR3 is TGCGCCAGCAGGGCCGGGACAGATAACACTGAAGCTTTCTTT.

The chain combines TRBV5-1 with TRBJ2-2, with TRBD1 matching 7 bases. Germline CDR1 SGHRS, CDR2 YFSETQ. After removal of 4 bases from V and 2 bases from J, the junction contained 11 bases not matched to a gene. The CDR3 covers 17 residues. CDR3 sequence reads: CASSPQPGTVNTGELFF. The CDR3 bases are TGCGCCAGCAGCCCTCAACCCGGGACAGTCAACACCGGGGAGCTGTTTTTT.

V gene TRBV18 combines with J gene TRBJ1-2, with TRBD1 matching over 8 bases. V dropped 3 bases and J dropped 6; count of bases not matched to a gene: 6. The germline gives CDR1 KGHSH, CDR2 LQKENI. The CDR3 consists of 14 residues. CDR3 protein: CASSPRRGQDGYTF. In DNA, the CDR3 is TGTGCCAGCTCACCCCGCAGGGGGCAGGATGGCTACACCTTC.

This rearrangement joins TRBV6-1 to TRBJ2-6; D unclear. In germline, CDR1 is MNHNS, CDR2 SASEGT. V shed 3 bases and J shed 0 bases, with 15 bases lying between them. The CDR3 runs to 18 residues. This CDR3 reads CASSDPDGRRSGANVLTF. The CDR3 nucleotides read TGTGCCAGCAGTGACCCTGATGGCCGCCGCTCTGGGGCCAACGTCCTGACTTTC.

This chain joins TRBV5-1 and TRBJ1-2, with a possible D match to TRBD1 (6 bases). CDR3 length: 18 residues. CDR1 is SGHRS, CDR2 YFSETQ, per germline. V was clipped by 1 base and J by 1 base, with 20 bases between them. The CDR3 is CASSLQPGTRDLNYGYTF. Here the CDR3 DNA reads TGCGCCAGCAGCTTGCAACCCGGGACACGGGATCTTAACTATGGCTACACCTTC.

V and J are TRBV5-5 and TRBJ1-1; D may be TRBD1 (6 bases). The germline CDR1 and CDR2 sequences are SGHKS and YYEKEE (reference sequence). Trimming removed 2 bases from V and 0 bases from J, with 8 bases in between. This CDR3 comprises 14 residues. CDR3 DNA: TGTGCCAGCAGCTTCCGACAGGTGAACACTGAAGCTTTCTTT. Protein: CASSFRQVNTEAFF.

This clone appeared a single time. The chain uses TRBV28 and TRBJ2-1, with D possibly TRBD1 on 5 matching bases. Germline CDR1 and CDR2: MDHEN and SYDVKM. The CDR3 is 11 residues long. Trimming left V 10 bases short and J 16 bases short, with 20 bases between. In DNA form, the CDR3 reads TGTGCCACCAAAGGGGTACTCGGTGGCTTCTTC. Amino acids: CATKGVLGGFF.

This rearrangement joins TRBV2 to TRBJ1-5; D gene unclear. Trimming removed 7 bases from V and 3 bases from J, with 10 bases in between. The germline CDR1 and CDR2 sequences are SNHLY and FYNNEI. The CDR3 spans 13 residues. The CDR3 sequence: CASMRRFNQPQHF. The CDR3 DNA is TGTGCCAGCATGAGGCGGTTCAATCAGCCCCAGCATTTT. Variable domain in full (rest from reference TRBV2 and TRBJ1-5): EPEVTQTPSHQVTQMGQEVILRCVPISNHLYFYWYRQILGQKVEFLVSFYNNEISEKSEIFDDQFSVERPDGSNFTLKIRSTKLEDSAMYFCASMRRFNQPQHFGDGTRLSIL.

This chain uses TRBV7-9 with TRBJ2-7; D might be TRBD1 (5 bases). The germline V and J ends were trimmed by 3 bases and 4 bases, with 25 bases remaining between them. The CDR3 length is 18 residues. Per the germline V gene, CDR1 is SEHNR and CDR2 is FQNEAQ (reference sequence). CDR3 sequence (DNA): TGTGCCAGCAGCTTTAGTCGCGCGACAGCCCCCTTGGGGTACGAGCAGTACTTC. Translation gives CASSFSRATAPLGYEQYF.

The chain joins TRBV6-5 to TRBJ1-1; a possible D gene is TRBD1 (5 bases). CDR1 MNHEY and CDR2 SVGAGI come from the germline V gene. This CDR3 contains 14 residues. V was cut by 6 bases and J by 1 base, with 12 bases left in between. CDR3 sequence: CASSPTASNTEAFF. The CDR3 DNA is TGTGCCAGCAGCCCGACAGCCTCGAACACTGAAGCTTTCTTT.

The chain is built from TRBV19 and TRBJ1-2; D perhaps matches TRBD1 (6 bases). From germline, CDR1 is LNHDA and CDR2 SQIVND (reference sequence). The CDR3 is made up of 20 amino acids. Trimming removed 0 bases at V and 7 bases at J, with 30 bases between. The CDR3 sequence: CASSIEPTGNKGGLESGYTF. The CDR3, as DNA: TGTGCCAGTAGTATAGAACCAACAGGGAATAAAGGTGGGTTGGAGTCTGGCTACACCTTC.

This chain links TRBV30 with TRBJ2-1, with 7 bases aligning to TRBD2. This CDR3 region has 14 residues. Per the germline V gene, CDR1 is GTSNPN and CDR2 is SVGIG (reference sequence). This chain's CDR3 is CASPGGSSYNEQFF. CDR3 in DNA: TGTGCTTCTCCGGGAGGAAGCTCCTACAATGAGCAGTTCTTC.

This sequence joins TRBV7-2 and TRBJ1-2; D possibly corresponds to TRBD1 (5 bases). The CDR3 runs to 15 residues. CDR1 is SGHTA and CDR2 is FQGNSA in the germline V gene. The ends were cut back, 3 bases at V and 4 bases at J, with 15 bases in the middle. The CDR3 spells CASSLPTGFSYGYTF. The CDR3 DNA sequence: TGTGCCAGCAGCTTGCCTACAGGCTTTTCCTATGGCTACACCTTC.

The rearrangement uses TRBV7-2 and TRBJ2-1, with TRBD2 matching 14 bases. The length of the CDR3 is 16 residues. The ends lost 5 bases at V and 12 bases at J; junction bases unmatched: 12. Germline V gene lookup returns CDR1 SGHTA and CDR2 FQGNSA. DNA for the CDR3: TGTGCCAGCAGCCGAACCGGGACTAGCGGGAGCTTTGGGCAGTTCTTC. Amino acids: CASSRTGTSGSFGQFF.

The V and J genes are TRBV28 and TRBJ2-2; 9 bases align to TRBD2. This CDR3 spans 16 amino acids. The V segment lost 4 bases and the J segment 2 bases; nucleotides outside the gene matches: 5. From germline, CDR1 is MDHEN and CDR2 SYDVKM. CDR3 bases: TGTGCCAGCAGTTGGGTTAGCGGGGGAAACACCGGGGAGCTGTTTTTT. It is translated as CASSWVSGGNTGELFF.

The genes are TRBV7-2 and TRBJ2-1; 8 nucleotides match TRBD2. From germline, CDR1 is SGHTA and CDR2 FQGNSA. V was pared by 5 bases and J by 2 bases, with 5 bases of the junction left unmatched. This CDR3 region has 15 residues. The CDR3: CASSPGRGAYNEQFF. The CDR3 DNA reads TGTGCCAGCAGCCCCGGGAGGGGGGCCTACAATGAGCAGTTCTTC.

The V gene is TRBV5-1, the J gene TRBJ2-1, with D unresolved. Between the trimmed V and J ends, which lost 0 bases and 5 bases, there was a span of 9 bases. CDR3 length equals 14 residues. CDR1 is SGHRS and CDR2 is YFSETQ in the germline V gene. The DNA of the CDR3 is TGCGCCAGCAGCTTGGGGTCTAAAGACAATGAGCAGTTCTTC. Its protein product is CASSLGSKDNEQFF.

This clone was recorded once. This chain joins TRBV28 and TRBJ2-7; TRBD2 matches at 9 bases. CDR1 and CDR2 from the germline V gene are MDHEN and SYDVKM. The V segment lost 9 bases and the J segment 3 bases; nucleotides outside the gene matches: 6. CDR3 length: 13 amino acids. CDR3 region: CASLSGRGYEQYF. The CDR3, as DNA: TGTGCCAGTCTTAGCGGGAGAGGCTACGAGCAGTACTTC.

The chain joins TRBV19 to TRBJ2-2; a possible D gene is TRBD2 (6 bases). V lost 0 bases, J lost 5 bases, and 10 bases lay in between. This CDR3 comprises 15 residues. Germline V gives CDR1 LNHDA, CDR2 SQIVND (reference sequence). The CDR3 DNA sequence: TGTGCCAGTAGTATAGACGGGACTCCTACCGGGGAGCTGTTTTTT. Its protein product is CASSIDGTPTGELFF.

CDR3 protein: CASSPADEVLSGNTIYF. In DNA form, the CDR3 reads TGTGCCAGCAGCCCGGCGGATGAAGTTCTCTCTGGAAACACCATATATTTT. The rearrangement links TRBV7-3 to TRBJ1-3; D is uncertain. The germline V gene has CDR1 SGHTA and CDR2 FQGTGA. V shed 5 bases and J shed 0 bases, with 17 bases lying between them. CDR3 length equals 17 residues.

The V call is TRBV28, the J call TRBJ2-7; D gene unclear. Germline V gives CDR1 MDHEN, CDR2 SYDVKM. Trimming removed 2 bases at V and 2 bases at J, with 13 bases between. The CDR3 consists of 15 residues. CDR3 residues: CASSLQRSIPYEQYF. The CDR3 nucleotides read TGTGCCAGCAGTTTACAACGGTCTATCCCCTACGAGCAGTACTTC.

The chain is built from TRBV30 and TRBJ1-1; D unclear. The CDR3 consists of 14 residues. CDR1 is GTSNPN, CDR2 SVGIG, per germline (reference sequence). Trimming cost V 4 bases and J 2 bases, with 14 bases left between them. The CDR3 loop reads CAWTTAGLNTEAFF. CDR3 bases: TGTGCCTGGACGACGGCGGGCCTAAACACTGAAGCTTTCTTT.

This chain uses TRBV9 with TRBJ2-7, with 13 bases lining up with TRBD2. Losses at the gene ends were 3 bases for V and 0 bases for J; bases not matched to a gene: 3. Germline V gene data show CDR1 as SGDLS and CDR2 as YYNGEE. The CDR3 totals 16 residues. The CDR3 bases are TGTGCCAGCAGCGCTGGACTAGCGGGAGCCTCCTACGAGCAGTACTTC. Its translation: CASSAGLAGASYEQYF. The full variable domain, its missing parts supplied by reference TRBV9 and TRBJ2-7, is DSGVTQTPKHLITATGQRVTLRCSPRSGDLSVYWYQQSLDQGLQFLIQYYNGEERAKGNILERFSAQQFPDLHSELNLSSLELGDSALYFCASSAGLAGASYEQYFGPGTRLTVT.